The present T cell receptor beta chain was sequenced within a study of vaccination and CD4 T cells after COVID-19. Trimming shortened V by 5 bases and J by 3 bases, and 15 bases separated the two germline ends. The CDR3 contains 15 residues. CDR1 and CDR2 from the germline V gene are SGHVS and FQNEAQ. Documented treatment: approximately 9-day PBMC culture with coronavirus spike peptide pools or control peptides (ViraFEST assay). On this clonotype: Antigen unknown.

An Oncomine TCR Beta short-read assay was used to sequence the DNA from cultured CD4+ T cells. TCRdb fed the PCR reads into MiXCR, producing one record per CDR3 protein. The sample lists about 14,000 distinct CDR3 sequences, roughly 61% occurring once. The TCR sequence derives from a human donor who had recovered from COVID-19. Sequenced sample: CD4+ T cells from blood, cultured in vitro. V and J are TRBV7-8 and TRBJ2-3; maybe TRBD1 (6 bases). CDR3 residues: CASSLTGWSTDTQYF. CDR3 nucleotides: TGTGCCAGCAGCCTCACAGGGTGGAGTACAGATACGCAGTATTTT.